This TCR beta chain derives from a study of shared clonotypes between healthy human individuals. Terminally differentiated effector memory CD45RA+ cells were excluded from the naive CD8 cells, which were CD45RO-negative and positively selected for CCR7. With regard to this clone: Its antigen is not known.

Study findings and constraints: Naive subsets usually exceeded memory subsets in estimated richness. It was the few donors that limited the genetic and exposure-history diversity represented.

Only in-frame clones appear in the TCRdb table, and some are missing; sequencing was by immunoSEQ multiplex PCR. The sample has approximately 2,200,000 clones; 90% to 95% are singletons. The sequenced sample was naive CD8+ T cells from PBMCs. This clonotype was sampled from a man between 18 and 35 years old in good health. Some clones in this sample may be carry-over from other donors' samples.

CDR3 coding DNA: TGTGCCAGCAGCTTAGGGACTACAGATACCTACAATGAGCAGTTCTTC. Amino acids: CASSLGTTDTYNEQFF. V gene TRBV11-2 combines with J gene TRBJ2-1, with a weak D call TRBD2 (6 bases). The CDR3 is 16 amino acids. CDR1 SGHAT and CDR2 FQNNGV come from the germline V gene. Trimming removed 1 base from V and 2 bases from J, with 12 bases in between.